This T cell receptor (beta chain) comes out of a study of T-cell memory formation after mild COVID-19. CDR1 SGHVS and CDR2 FQNEAQ come from the germline V gene. V shed 8 bases and J shed 5 bases, with 13 bases lying between them. The length of the CDR3 is 14 residues. About this clonotype: What it binds is not known.

Notes on the study in general: Contracting CD8+ clones were enriched in EMRA, CD4+ mainly in CM and EM. Contracting clones, day 15 to 85, had balanced CD4/CD8, and later expanders favored CD4+. There were some responding clones in pre-infection memory, which suggested that cross-reactive memory had joined.

TCRdb fed the 5' RACE reads into MiXCR, producing one record per CDR3 protein. In the table there are more than 350,000 distinct CDR3 sequences, roughly 20% of which are singletons. The sequence came from an adult woman who had mild COVID-19 (a few samples of this study predate the infection). Cell type and time point are not known. V and J are TRBV7-8 and TRBJ1-6; the D gene is possibly TRBD1 (5 bases). Sequenced material: PBMCs or a T cell subset sorted from them (not recorded which). The CDR3 here is CASRPRVDNSPLHF. The DNA for the CDR3 is TGTGCCAGCCGTCCCAGGGTTGATAATTCACCCCTCCACTTT.